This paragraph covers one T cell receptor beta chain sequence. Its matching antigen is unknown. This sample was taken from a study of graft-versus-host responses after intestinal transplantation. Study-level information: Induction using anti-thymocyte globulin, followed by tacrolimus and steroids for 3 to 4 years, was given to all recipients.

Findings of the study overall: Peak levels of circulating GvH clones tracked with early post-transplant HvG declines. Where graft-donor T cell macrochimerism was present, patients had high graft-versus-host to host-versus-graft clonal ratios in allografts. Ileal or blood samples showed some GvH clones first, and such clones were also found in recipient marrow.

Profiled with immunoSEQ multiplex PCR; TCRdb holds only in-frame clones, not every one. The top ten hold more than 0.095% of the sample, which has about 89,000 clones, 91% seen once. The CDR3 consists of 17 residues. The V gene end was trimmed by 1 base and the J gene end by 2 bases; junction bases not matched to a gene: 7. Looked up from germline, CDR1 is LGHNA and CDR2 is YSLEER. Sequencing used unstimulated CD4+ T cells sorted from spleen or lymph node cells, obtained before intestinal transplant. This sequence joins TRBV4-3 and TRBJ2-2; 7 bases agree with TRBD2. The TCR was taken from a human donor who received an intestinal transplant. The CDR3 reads CASSQGGAGRNTGELFF. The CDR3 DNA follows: TGCGCCAGCAGCCAAGGAGGAGCGGGGCGAAACACCGGGGAGCTGTTTTTT.